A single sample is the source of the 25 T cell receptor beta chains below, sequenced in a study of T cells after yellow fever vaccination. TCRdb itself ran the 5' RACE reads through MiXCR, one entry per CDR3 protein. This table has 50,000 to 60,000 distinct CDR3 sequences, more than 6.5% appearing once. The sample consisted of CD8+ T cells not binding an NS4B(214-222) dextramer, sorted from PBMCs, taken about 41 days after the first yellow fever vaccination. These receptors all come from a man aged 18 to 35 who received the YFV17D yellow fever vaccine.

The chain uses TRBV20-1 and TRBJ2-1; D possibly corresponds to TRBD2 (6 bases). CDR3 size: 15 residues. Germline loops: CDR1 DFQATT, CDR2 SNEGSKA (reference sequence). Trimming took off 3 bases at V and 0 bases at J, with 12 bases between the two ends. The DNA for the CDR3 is TGCAGTGCTAGTGGGCGGGGTTACTCCTACAATGAGCAGTTCTTC. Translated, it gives CSASGRGYSYNEQFF.

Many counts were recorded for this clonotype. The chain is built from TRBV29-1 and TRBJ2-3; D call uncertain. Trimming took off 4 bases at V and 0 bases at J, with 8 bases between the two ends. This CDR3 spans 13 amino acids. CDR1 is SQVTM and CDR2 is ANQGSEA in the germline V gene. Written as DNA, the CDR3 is TGCAGCGTTGTTCCAGTTAGCACAGATACGCAGTATTTT. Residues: CSVVPVSTDTQYF.

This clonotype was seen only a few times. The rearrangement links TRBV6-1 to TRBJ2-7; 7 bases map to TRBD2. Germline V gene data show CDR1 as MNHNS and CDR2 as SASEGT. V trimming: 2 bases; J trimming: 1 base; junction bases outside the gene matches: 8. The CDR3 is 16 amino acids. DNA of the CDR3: TGTGCCAGCAGTGAACCGGGGAGGGGTTTTTCCTACGAGCAGTACGTC. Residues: CASSEPGRGFSYEQYV.

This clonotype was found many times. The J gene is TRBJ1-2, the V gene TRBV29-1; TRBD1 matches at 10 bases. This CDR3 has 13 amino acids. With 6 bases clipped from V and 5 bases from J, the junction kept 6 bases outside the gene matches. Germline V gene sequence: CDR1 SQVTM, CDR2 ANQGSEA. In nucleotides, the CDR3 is TGCAGCGTACGGACAGGGGGAGATTATGGCTACACCTTC. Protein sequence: CSVRTGGDYGYTF.

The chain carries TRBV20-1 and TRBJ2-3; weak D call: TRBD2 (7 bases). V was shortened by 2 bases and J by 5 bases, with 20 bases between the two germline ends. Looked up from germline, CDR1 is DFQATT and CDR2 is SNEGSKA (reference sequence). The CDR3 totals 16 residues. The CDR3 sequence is CSARKRWGGRGDTQYF. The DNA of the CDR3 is TGCAGTGCTAGAAAGCGGTGGGGGGGGCGGGGAGATACGCAGTATTTT.

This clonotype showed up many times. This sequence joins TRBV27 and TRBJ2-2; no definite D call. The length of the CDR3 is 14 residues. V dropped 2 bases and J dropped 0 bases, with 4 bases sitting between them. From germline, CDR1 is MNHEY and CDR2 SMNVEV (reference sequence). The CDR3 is CASSLTANTGELFF. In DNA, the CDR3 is TGTGCCAGCAGTTTAACGGCGAACACCGGGGAGCTGTTTTTT.

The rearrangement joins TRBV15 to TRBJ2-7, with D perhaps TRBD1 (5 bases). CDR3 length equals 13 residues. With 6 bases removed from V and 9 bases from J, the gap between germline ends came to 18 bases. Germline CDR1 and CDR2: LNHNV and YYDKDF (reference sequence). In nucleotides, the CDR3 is TGTGCCACCAGTACAGGTTTTGGTTTCGGGCAGTACGTC. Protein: CATSTGFGFGQYV.

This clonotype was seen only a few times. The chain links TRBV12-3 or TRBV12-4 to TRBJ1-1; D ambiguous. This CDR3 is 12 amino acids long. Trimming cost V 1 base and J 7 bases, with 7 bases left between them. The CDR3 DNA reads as TGTGCCAGCAGTTTAGGGACGGATGAAGCTTTCTTT. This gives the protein CASSLGTDEAFF.

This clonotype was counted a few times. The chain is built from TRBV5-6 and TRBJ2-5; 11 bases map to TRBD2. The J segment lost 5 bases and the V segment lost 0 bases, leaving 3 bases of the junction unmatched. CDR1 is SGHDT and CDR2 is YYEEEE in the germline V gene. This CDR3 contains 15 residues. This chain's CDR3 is CASSLASGGFETQYF. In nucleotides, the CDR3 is TGTGCCAGCAGCTTGGCTAGCGGGGGGTTCGAGACCCAGTACTTC.

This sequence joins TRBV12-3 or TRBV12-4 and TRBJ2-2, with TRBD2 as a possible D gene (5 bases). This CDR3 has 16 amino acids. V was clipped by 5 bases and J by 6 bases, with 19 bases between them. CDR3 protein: CASSPAVRDAAGELFF. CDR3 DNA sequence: TGTGCCAGCAGTCCGGCTGTCCGGGATGCGGCCGGGGAGCTGTTTTTT.

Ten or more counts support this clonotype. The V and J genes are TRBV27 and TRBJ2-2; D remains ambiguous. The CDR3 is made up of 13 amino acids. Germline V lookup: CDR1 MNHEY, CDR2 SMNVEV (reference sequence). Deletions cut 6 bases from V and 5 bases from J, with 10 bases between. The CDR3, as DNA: TGTGCCAGCAGCATCCATTCAACCGGGGAGCTGTTTTTT. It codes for CASSIHSTGELFF.

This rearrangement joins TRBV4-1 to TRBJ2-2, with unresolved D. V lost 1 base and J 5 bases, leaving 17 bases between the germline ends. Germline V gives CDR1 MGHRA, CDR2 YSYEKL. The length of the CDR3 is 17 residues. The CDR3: CASSQGWGSIGTGELFF. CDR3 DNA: TGCGCCAGCAGCCAAGGATGGGGAAGTATTGGGACCGGGGAGCTGTTTTTT.

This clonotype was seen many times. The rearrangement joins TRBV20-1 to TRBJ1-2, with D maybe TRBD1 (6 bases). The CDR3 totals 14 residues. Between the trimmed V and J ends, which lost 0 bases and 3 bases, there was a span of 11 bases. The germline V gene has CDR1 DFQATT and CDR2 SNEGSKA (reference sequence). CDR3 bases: TGCAGTGCTAGAGACCGGACAGTTTACTATGGCTACACCTTC. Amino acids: CSARDRTVYYGYTF.

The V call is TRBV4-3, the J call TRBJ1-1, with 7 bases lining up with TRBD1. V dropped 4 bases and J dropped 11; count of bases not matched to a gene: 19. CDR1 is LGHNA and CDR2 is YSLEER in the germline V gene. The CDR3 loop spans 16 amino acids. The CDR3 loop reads CASSPTTQSGGGMAFF. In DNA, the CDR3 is TGCGCCAGCAGCCCTACTACCCAATCAGGGGGAGGAATGGCTTTCTTT.

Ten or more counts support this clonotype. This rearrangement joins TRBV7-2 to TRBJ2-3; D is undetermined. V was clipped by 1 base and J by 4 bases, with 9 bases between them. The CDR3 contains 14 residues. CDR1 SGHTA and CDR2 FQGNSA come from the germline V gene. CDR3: CASSLVLGPDTQYF. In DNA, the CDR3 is TGTGCCAGCAGCTTAGTCCTGGGCCCAGATACGCAGTATTTT.

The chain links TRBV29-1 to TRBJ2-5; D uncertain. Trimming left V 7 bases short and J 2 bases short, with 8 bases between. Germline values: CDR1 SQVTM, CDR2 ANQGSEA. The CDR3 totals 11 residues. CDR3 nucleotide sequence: TGCAGCGCCCCCCAACAAGAGACCCAGTACTTC. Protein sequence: CSAPQQETQYF. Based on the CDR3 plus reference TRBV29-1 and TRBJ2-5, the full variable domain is SAVISQKPSRDICQRGTSLTIQCQVDSQVTMMFWYRQQPGQSLTLIATANQGSEATYESGFVIDKFPISRPNLTFSTLTVSNMSPEDSSIYLCSAPQQETQYFGPGTRLLVL.

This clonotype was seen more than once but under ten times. In nucleotides, the CDR3 is TGTGCCAGCGAGGCAAAAACAGGGGGCGCTGATGGGCCGATTCGGCAGCCCCAGCATTTT. Its protein product is CASEAKTGGADGPIRQPQHF. This rearrangement joins TRBV21-1 to TRBJ1-5; TRBD1, the table's D call, was not compared with the DNA. TRBV21-1 is an annotated pseudogene. The CDR3 loop spans 20 amino acids.

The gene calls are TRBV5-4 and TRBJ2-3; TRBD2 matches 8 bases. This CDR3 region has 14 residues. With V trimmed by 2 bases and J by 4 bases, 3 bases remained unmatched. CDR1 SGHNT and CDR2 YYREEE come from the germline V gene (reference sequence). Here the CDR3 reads CASSFSGGPDTQYF. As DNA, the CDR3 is TGTGCCAGCAGCTTCTCGGGGGGGCCAGATACGCAGTATTTT.

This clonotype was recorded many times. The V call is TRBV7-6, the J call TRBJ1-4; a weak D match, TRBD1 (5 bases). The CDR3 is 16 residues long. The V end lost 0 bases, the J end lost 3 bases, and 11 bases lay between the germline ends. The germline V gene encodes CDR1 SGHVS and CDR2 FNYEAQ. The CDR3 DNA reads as TGTGCCAGCAGCTTAGCGATGGGGGACCCTAATGAAAAACTGTTTTTT. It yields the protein CASSLAMGDPNEKLFF.

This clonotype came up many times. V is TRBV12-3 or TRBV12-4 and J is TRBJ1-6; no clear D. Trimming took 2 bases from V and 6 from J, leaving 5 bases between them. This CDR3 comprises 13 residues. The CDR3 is CASSLYSNSPLHF. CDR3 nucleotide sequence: TGTGCCAGCAGTTTATACAGTAATTCACCCCTCCACTTT.

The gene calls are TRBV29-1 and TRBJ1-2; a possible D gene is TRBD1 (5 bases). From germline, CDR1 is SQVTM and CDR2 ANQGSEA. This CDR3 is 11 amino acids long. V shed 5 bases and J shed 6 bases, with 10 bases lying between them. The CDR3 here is CSVWGWDGYTF. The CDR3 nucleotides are TGCAGCGTTTGGGGGTGGGATGGCTACACCTTC.

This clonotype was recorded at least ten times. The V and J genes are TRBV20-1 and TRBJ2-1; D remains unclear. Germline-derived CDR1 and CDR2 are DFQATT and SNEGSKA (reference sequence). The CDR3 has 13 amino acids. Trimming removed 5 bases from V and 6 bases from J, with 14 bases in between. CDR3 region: CSACTPSVNEQFF. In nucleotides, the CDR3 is TGCAGTGCTTGCACCCCGTCGGTCAATGAGCAGTTCTTC.

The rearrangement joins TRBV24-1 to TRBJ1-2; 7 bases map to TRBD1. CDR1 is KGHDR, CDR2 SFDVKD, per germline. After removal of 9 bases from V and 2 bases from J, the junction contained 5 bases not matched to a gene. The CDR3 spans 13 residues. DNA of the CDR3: TGTGCCACCCGGGACAGCGACAACTATGGCTACACCTTC. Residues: CATRDSDNYGYTF.

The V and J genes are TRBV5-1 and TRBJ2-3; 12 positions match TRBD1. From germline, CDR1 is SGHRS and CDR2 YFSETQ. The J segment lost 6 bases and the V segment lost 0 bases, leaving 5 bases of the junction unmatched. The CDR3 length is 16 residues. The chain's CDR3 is CASSLAGTGGLDTQYF. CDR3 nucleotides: TGCGCCAGCAGCTTGGCGGGGACAGGGGGCCTGGATACGCAGTATTTT. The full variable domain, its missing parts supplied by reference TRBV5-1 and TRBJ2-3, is KAGVTQTPRYLIKTRGQQVTLSCSPISGHRSVSWYQQTPGQGLQFLFEYFSETQRNKGNFPGRFSGRQFSNSRSEMNVSTLELGDSALYLCASSLAGTGGLDTQYFGPGTRLTVL.

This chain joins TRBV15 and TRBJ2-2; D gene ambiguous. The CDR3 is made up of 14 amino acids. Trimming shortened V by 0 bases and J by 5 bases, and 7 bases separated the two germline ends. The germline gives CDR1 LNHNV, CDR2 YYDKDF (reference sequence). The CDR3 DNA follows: TGTGCCACCAGCAGAGATGCTGGGACCGGGGAGCTGTTTTTT. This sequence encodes CATSRDAGTGELFF.